A selection of T cell receptor beta chains follows, all from one sample in a study of T cells in Graves' hyperthyroidism and ophthalmopathy. TCRdb reprocessed the multiplex PCR reads via MiXCR and lists one record per CDR3 protein. This table holds a few hundred thousand distinct CDR3 sequences, 17% found once. The sequenced sample was blood. The receptors were sampled from a woman between 18 and 29 years old with Graves' ophthalmopathy. Both conserved end residues are part of each CDR3. The D gene is left open where the match is weak. Clone size appears in some rows only: once, few, many, or a class for an expanded clone.

TRBJ1-2 TRBV5-6 TRBD1 few TGTGCCAGCAGACAGGGACAGGCCAACTATGGCTACACCTTC CASRQGQANYGYTF
TRBJ2-1 TRBV6-1 TRBD2 few TGTGCCAGCGTCGGTAGCGGGGTGTACAATGAGCAGTTCTTC CASVGSGVYNEQFF
TRBJ2-1 TRBV28 TRBD2 many TGTGCCAGCAGTTTGGGGGGGGGACTAGTCGTATACAATGAGCAGTTCTTC CASSLGGGLVVYNEQFF
TRBJ2-2 TRBV9 - few TGTGCCAGCAACCCGGAGGAGGGGAACACCGGGGAGCTGTTTTTT CASNPEEGNTGELFF
TRBJ1-2 TRBV5-1 - - TGCGCCAGCAGCTTCCGCTCGGGGCCCGTAGGCTACACCTTC CASSFRSGPVGYTF
TRBJ2-7 TRBV19 - few TGTGCCAGTAGTCCCCTAGCGGGACAGGACGAGCAGTACTTC CASSPLAGQDEQYF
TRBJ2-3 TRBV12-5 - many TGTGCTAGTGCCCAGGGGATCACAGATACGCAGTATTTT CASAQGITDTQYF
TRBJ1-3 TRBV29-1 TRBD1 - TGCAGCGTTGAAGCCTGGACAGGGGCGCTCTCTGGAAACACCATATATTTT CSVEAWTGALSGNTIYF
TRBJ1-1 TRBV5-1 - many TGCGCCAGCAGCTTGGGACAATCCTCGAACACTGAAGCTTTCTTT CASSLGQSSNTEAFF
TRBJ2-7 TRBV13 TRBD2 few TGTGCCAGCAGCTTGGCTAGCGGGCCCGAGCAGTACTTC CASSLASGPEQYF
TRBJ2-7 TRBV29-1 - - TGCAGCGTGGTTTCGTCAGGGAAGCCCGCCTACGAGCAGTACTTC CSVVSSGKPAYEQYF
TRBJ2-5 TRBV6-2/TRBV6-3 TRBD1 - TGTGCCAGCAGTCGGGACAGGGGTCTAGCAGAGACCCAGTACTTC CASSRDRGLAETQYF
TRBJ2-1 TRBV7-9 - - TGTGCCAGCAGCTTAGTTACCAACAATGAGCAGTTCTTC CASSLVTNNEQFF